Listed below are T cell receptor beta chains from one sample, sequenced in a study of OX40 agonist ivuxolimab in advanced cancers. Assay: immunoSEQ multiplex PCR; the TCRdb copy retains only in-frame clones and omits some. The sample consists of roughly 48,000 clones, approximately 83% of them appearing once. This material consisted of CD4+ or CD8+ T cells sorted from blood, taken in a trial of the OX40 agonist ivuxolimab. The receptors derive from an adult with an advanced solid tumor such as melanoma, head and neck, liver or kidney cancer. Each CDR3 is given with its conserved first and last residue. A D gene is named only where the DNA matches it firmly. Clone size is not always given. Where it is, it says once, few, many or a class for expanded clones.

TRBJ2-2 | TRBV11-3 | TRBD1 | NA | TGTGCCAGCAGCTTAGGGACAGGGCGCACCGGGGAGCTGTTTTTT | CASSLGTGRTGELFF
TRBJ2-1 | TRBV7-8 | NA | NA | TGTGCCAGCAGCCGCCCATCCGGGGCGGGGCTCTTC | CASSRPSGAGLF
TRBJ2-7 | TRBV7-2 | TRBD2 | NA | TGTGCCAGCAGGCTGCAGCGGGGAACTACGCAGCAGTACTTC | CASRLQRGTTQQYF
TRBJ2-3 | TRBV2 | NA | NA | TGTGCCAGCAGTCTTAGCGTAAATACGCAGTATTTT | CASSLSVNTQYF
TRBJ1-6 | TRBV5-1 | NA | NA | TGCGCCAGCAGCGTGGAGTTTTTCGCAGGGCTGCAGGGCCTCCACTTT | CASSVEFFAGLQGLHF
TRBJ1-2 | TRBV5-4 | TRBD1 | NA | TGTGCCAGCAGCTCGGGGTCGGGACAGGGGTACTATGGCTACACCTTC | CASSSGSGQGYYGYTF
TRBJ1-1 | TRBV7-3 | NA | NA | TGTGCCAGCAGCTTAATGCCAGGTAGGAACACTGAAGCTTTCTTT | CASSLMPGRNTEAFF
TRBJ2-3 | TRBV7-2 | TRBD2 | NA | TGTGCCAGCAGCACGTTAGCGGGGGGGCGGGGAGATACGCAGTATTTT | CASSTLAGGRGDTQYF
TRBJ2-3 | TRBV7-2 | NA | once | TGTGCCAGCCAACTTGGGGAGATAGGTGGTACGCAGTATTTT | CASQLGEIGGTQYF
TRBJ2-1 | TRBV7-3 | TRBD2 | NA | TGTGCCAGCAGCAAGGGACTAGCGGGGGCCTACAATGAGCAGTTCTTC | CASSKGLAGAYNEQFF
TRBJ2-2 | TRBV5-6 | TRBD1 | NA | TGTGCCAGCAGCCGATGGACAGGCAACACCGGGGAGCTGTTTTTT | CASSRWTGNTGELFF
TRBJ2-5 | TRBV4-3 | NA | few | TGCGCCAGCAGCCACTCCCGGGTCCGGATGGGGGGAAGGAGTGAGACCCAGTACTTC | CASSHSRVRMGGRSETQYF
TRBJ1-2 | TRBV5-6 | NA | NA | TGTGCCAGCAGCTTGGTAGGGGAGGGCTACACCTTC | CASSLVGEGYTF
TRBJ1-1 | TRBV6-6 | NA | once | TGTGCCAGCAGTTACTCGAAGTGGACTGAAGCTTTCTTT | CASSYSKWTEAFF
TRBJ2-1 | TRBV5-4 | TRBD1 | NA | TGTGCCAGCAGCTTGGCGGACAGGGCCCACAATGAGCAGTTCTTC | CASSLADRAHNEQFF